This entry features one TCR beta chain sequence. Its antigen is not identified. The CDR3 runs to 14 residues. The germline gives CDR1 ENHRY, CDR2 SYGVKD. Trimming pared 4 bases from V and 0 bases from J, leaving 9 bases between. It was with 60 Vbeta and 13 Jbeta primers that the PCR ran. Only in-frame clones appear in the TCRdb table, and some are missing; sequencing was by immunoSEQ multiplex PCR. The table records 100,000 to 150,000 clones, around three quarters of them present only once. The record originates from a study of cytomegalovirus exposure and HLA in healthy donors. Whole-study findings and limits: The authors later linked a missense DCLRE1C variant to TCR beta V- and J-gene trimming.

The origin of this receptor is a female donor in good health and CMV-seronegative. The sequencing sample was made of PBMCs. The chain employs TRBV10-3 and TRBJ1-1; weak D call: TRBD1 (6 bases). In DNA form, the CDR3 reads TGTGCCATCAGTGTCAGGGGAGTGAACACTGAAGCTTTCTTT. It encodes CAISVRGVNTEAFF.